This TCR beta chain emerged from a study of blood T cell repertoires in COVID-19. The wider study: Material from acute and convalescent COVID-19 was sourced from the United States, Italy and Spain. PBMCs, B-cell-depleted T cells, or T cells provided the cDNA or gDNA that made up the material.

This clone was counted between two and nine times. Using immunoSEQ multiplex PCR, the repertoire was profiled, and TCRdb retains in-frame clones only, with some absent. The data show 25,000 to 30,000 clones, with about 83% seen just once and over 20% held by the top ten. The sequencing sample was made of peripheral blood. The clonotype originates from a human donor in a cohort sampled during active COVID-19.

CDR3 residues: CASSPRESYEQYF. In DNA, the CDR3 is TGTGCCAGCTCACCACGCGAAAGCTACGAGCAGTACTTC. This sequence joins TRBV18 and TRBJ2-7; D not resolved. Germline CDR1 is KGHSH and CDR2 is LQKENI. Trimming removed 1 base from V and 3 bases from J, with 7 bases in between. This CDR3 is 13 amino acids long.